Sequencing of this T cell receptor beta chain was carried out in a study of OX40 agonist ivuxolimab in advanced cancers. Looking at the study overall: The costimulatory receptor OX40 (CD134) was targeted by ivuxolimab, a fully human IgG2 agonistic monoclonal antibody. In the dose-escalation cohort, 70% to 85% of patients were male, and the mean age was roughly 60 years with a range of roughly 23 to 79. Three dose-escalation patients achieved partial responses, one with hepatocellular carcinoma and two with cutaneous melanoma. Prior anti-PD-1, anti-PD-L1 or anti-CTLA-4 therapy was permitted, and checkpoint inhibitors had been received by roughly 40% of dose-escalation patients. The paper reports the monotherapy dose-escalation portion (N of about 54 patients) of the phase I ivuxolimab trial. Intravenous ivuxolimab was administered to patients every 2 weeks at six dose levels: 0.01, 0.1, 0.3, 1.5, 3 and 10 mg/kg. Peripheral TCRbeta sequencing aimed to test whether ivuxolimab altered TCR sequence diversity and caused clonal T-cell expansion. Of the approximately 50 dose-escalation patients, hepatocellular carcinoma was present in approximately 20, melanoma in approximately 15, renal cell carcinoma in 9 and head and neck cancer in 9.

At the junction V is shortened by 4 bases and J by 3 bases, with 16 bases in between. From cysteine to phenylalanine, the CDR3 is 15 amino acids long. Of all the DNA, just the CDR3 is kept, 45 bases in frame from base 1. For CDR1 and CDR2, the germline V gene (reference sequence) lists SGHAT and FQDESV. Points the paper makes about the study in general: In partial responders in the 0.1-3.0 mg/kg groups, normalized peripheral clonal expansion was found to be among the lowest, especially among CD8+ T cells. The antigen specificity of the peripheral T cells that underwent clonal expansion was not determined. Clonal expansion of both CD4+ and CD8+ blood T cells was observed from baseline to week 6 at doses 0.1 to 3.0 mg/kg. Low levels of normalized T-cell clonal expansion were also shown by some nonresponding patients. After ivuxolimab, expanded clones were on average more numerous among CD8+ T cells than among CD4+ T cells.

Genomic DNA was extracted from sorted cells for sequencing of the TCRbeta CDR3 region. The immunoSEQ Assay was used for sequencing of TCRbeta CDR3 regions. As stored in TCRdb, this immuneACCESS dataset retains in-frame rearrangements with V and J assigned. A fraction of the clones does not appear; measured against another copy, unresolved V genes explain less than half of the discrepancy, and the remainder lacks a known reason. The sample data list around 15,000 clones, and about 80% of these were observed just once. The ten largest clones take up about 35% of the sample. As to this clone: Its antigen is not yet known. No much larger clone is present one base from it, and per-base qualities are unavailable.

Patients with autoimmune disease history or receiving systemic immunosuppression were excluded from the trial. Peripheral blood for TCR sequencing was drawn from every dose cohort at baseline, at cycle 4 day 1 and at cycle 7 day 1. Samples came from an open-label, multicenter, first-in-human phase I dose-escalation trial of ivuxolimab. Adults with locally advanced or metastatic melanoma, renal cell, hepatocellular, or head and neck squamous cell carcinoma were enrolled in the trial. CD4+ and CD8+ T cells were sorted separately from peripheral blood before TCR sequencing. Specimen: CD4+ or CD8+ T cells sorted from blood, collected in a trial of the OX40 agonist ivuxolimab. This sequence was found in an adult with an advanced solid tumor such as melanoma, head and neck, liver or kidney cancer. The chain couples TRBV11-1 to TRBJ2-7, with no D gene named confidently. The DNA is TGTGCCAGCAGCTCCCCCGACACGGTAGGCTACGAGCAGTACTTC. Its translation reads: CASSSPDTVGYEQYF.